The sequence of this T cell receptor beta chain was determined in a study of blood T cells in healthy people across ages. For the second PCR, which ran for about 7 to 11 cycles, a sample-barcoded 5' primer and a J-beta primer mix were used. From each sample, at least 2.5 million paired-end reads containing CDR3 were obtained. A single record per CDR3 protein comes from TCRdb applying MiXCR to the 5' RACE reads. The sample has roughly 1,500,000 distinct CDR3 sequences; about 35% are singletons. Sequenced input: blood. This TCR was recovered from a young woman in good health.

CDR3: CATSDVGRADEQFF. DNA of the CDR3: TGTGCCACCAGTGACGTCGGGAGGGCGGACGAGCAGTTCTTC. The chain couples TRBV24-1 to TRBJ2-1; 8 bases align to TRBD2. V dropped 4 bases and J dropped 10; count of bases not matched to a gene: 8. Germline-derived CDR1 and CDR2 are KGHDR and SFDVKD. CDR3 size: 14 residues.